This T cell receptor (beta chain) comes out of a study of T cells in narcolepsy listed by TCRdb under 2018. A note on the overall study: Patients with narcolepsy type 1 or type 2 (NT1, NT2) and healthy control donors were enrolled in the study. The study sought autoreactive T cells targeting hypocretin neuron self-antigens (hypocretin, TRIB2) in narcolepsy patients, using TCR Vbeta sequencing to track clonotypes in blood and CSF.

Including the terminal cysteine and phenylalanine, the CDR3 comprises 15 residues. The entry retains the CDR3 DNA only, 45 bases that are in frame from base 1. V loses 3 bases of germline sequence and J loses 0 bases, and the interval between the two ends is 10 bases. Looking up the germline V gene yields CDR1 SGHRS and CDR2 YFSETQ. This clone has only a few counts. Its cognate antigen has yet to be identified. No base qualities exist here, and no much larger clone lies one base off it. Library preparation employed the immunoSEQ multiplex PCR assay. This immuneACCESS table, as held by TCRdb, lists in-frame sequences with V and J called but not all clones. Of the missing ones, under half trace to an unresolved V gene in checked studies; the others have no known cause. The sample contains under 20,000 clones, 85% to 90% of them found a single time. The ten largest clones represent approximately 0.7% of the sample.

Memory CD4+ T cells were sorted ex vivo from peripheral blood of narcolepsy patients and healthy controls for TCR Vbeta sequencing. Study-wide conclusions, independent of this receptor: Autoreactive clonotypes were reported to be detected serially in the blood of the same patients and of different patients, but not in the blood of healthy controls. Plots that compared CSF and blood CD4+ T cell clonotypes from the same patient highlighted HCRT-specific and TRIB2-specific autoreactive clonotypes. No sequences matching autoreactive T cell clones were present in some of the blood memory CD4+ repertoires from patients and controls. Patients and controls had similar numbers of sequenced blood memory CD4+ clonotypes, with averages of roughly 38,000 in patients and some 33,000 in controls.

The sequenced material came from memory (CD45RA-) CD4+ T cells from blood. What this sample's cell subset or site label stands for: memory T cells sorted ex vivo from peripheral blood. This chain is built from TRBV5-1 and TRBJ1-3; the D segment cannot be called with confidence. The TCR was taken from a human donor in good health. The bases are TGCGCCAGCAGCTCCTCCGGGTCCTCTGGAAACACCATATATTTT. Translated, this is CASSSSGSSGNTIYF.